Here is one TCR beta chain with its context. The sample originates from a study of cytotoxic CD8 clonotypes in ibrutinib-treated CLL. Germline V gene data show CDR1 as LGHNA and CDR2 as YNFKEQ. CDR3 length equals 16 residues. Trimming at V came to 1 base and at J to 4 bases, leaving 9 bases not matched to a gene. Libraries were prepared by immunoSEQ multiplex PCR; TCRdb keeps only in-frame clonotypes and omits some of them. The sample has hundreds of thousands of clones, roughly 73% seen once. The sample in question was PBMCs, obtained after 12 months of ibrutinib treatment. J is TRBJ1-2 and V is TRBV4-2; 7 nucleotides agree with TRBD1. This receptor was taken from a human donor with chronic lymphocytic leukemia. CDR3 protein: CASSQADREISYGYTF. As DNA, the CDR3 is TGTGCCAGCAGCCAAGCCGACAGGGAAATTTCCTATGGCTACACCTTC.